One sample yielded the 32 T cell receptor beta chains listed below, sequenced in a study of blood T cell repertoires in COVID-19. Sequenced by immunoSEQ multiplex PCR; TCRdb stores in-frame clones only, minus some. The repertoire consists of roughly 200,000 clones, with about four fifths occurring once and the leading ten covering around 5.9%. Sequences were obtained from peripheral blood. The source of these receptors is a woman aged 40 to 55 with COVID-19, enrolled during active disease.

V gene TRBV12-3 or TRBV12-4 combines with J gene TRBJ2-7; no clear D. With 8 bases removed from V and 2 bases from J, the gap between germline ends came to 10 bases. The length of the CDR3 is 12 residues. The chain's CDR3 is CASLRVPYEQYF. CDR3 coding DNA: TGTGCCAGCCTAAGAGTACCCTACGAGCAGTACTTC.

The CDR3: CASSFDTGVNEQFF. CDR3 sequence (DNA): TGTGCCAGCAGCTTCGACACAGGGGTCAATGAGCAGTTCTTC. The J gene is TRBJ2-1, the V gene TRBV7-2; 7 bases fit TRBD1. Germline-derived CDR1 and CDR2 are SGHTA and FQGNSA. After removal of 3 bases from V and 6 bases from J, the junction contained 5 bases not matched to a gene. This CDR3 has 14 residues.

This sequence joins TRBV5-1 and TRBJ2-1, with D possibly being TRBD1 (5 bases). Trimming cost V 4 bases and J 8 bases, with 22 bases left between them. The CDR3 is made up of 16 amino acids. The germline V gene has CDR1 SGHRS and CDR2 YFSETQ. The CDR3 DNA follows: TGCGCCAGCAGCCAAGTTCCAGACTGGCAGGGCGATGAGCAGTTCTTC. This codes for CASSQVPDWQGDEQFF.

This clone was picked up a small number of times. The V call is TRBV2, the J call TRBJ2-6, with a tentative D call TRBD2 (6 bases). V was trimmed by 8 bases and J by 0 bases, leaving 14 bases between them. The V gene's germline CDR1 is SNHLY and CDR2 FYNNEI. The CDR3 is 16 residues long. CDR3 sequence: CASQGGAYSGANVLTF. The DNA of the CDR3 is TGTGCCAGCCAAGGCGGGGCCTACTCTGGGGCCAACGTCCTGACTTTC.

V gene TRBV2 combines with J gene TRBJ1-5; D is unresolved. V lost 4 bases and J 10 bases, leaving 14 bases between the germline ends. CDR1 and CDR2 from the germline V gene are SNHLY and FYNNEI. This CDR3 comprises 13 residues. CDR3 residues: CASSVTYAQPQHF. As DNA, the CDR3 is TGTGCCAGCAGTGTGACATACGCCCAACCCCAGCATTTT.

This chain uses TRBV2 with TRBJ2-7, with TRBD2 matching 10 bases. Germline values: CDR1 SNHLY, CDR2 FYNNEI. The CDR3 sequence is 16 residues long. Unmatched junction bases numbered 10, after V lost 7 bases and J lost 1 base. CDR3 in amino acids: CASKKTSGSPSYEQYF. CDR3 bases: TGTGCCAGCAAAAAGACTAGCGGGTCACCTTCCTACGAGCAGTACTTC.

This clone is a singleton in its sample. The chain is built from TRBV6-2 or TRBV6-3 and TRBJ2-2; 13 bases agree with TRBD2. V gave up 2 bases and J gave up 1 base; unmatched junction bases: 10. The germline V gene encodes CDR1 MNHEY and CDR2 SVGEGT. The CDR3 covers 20 residues. CDR3 in amino acids: CASSYRLAGGKKRNTGELFF. The CDR3 coding sequence is TGTGCCAGCAGTTACCGACTAGCGGGGGGTAAAAAAAGGAACACCGGGGAGCTGTTTTTT.

V usage is TRBV18 and J usage is TRBJ1-4; D uncertain. In germline, CDR1 is KGHSH, CDR2 LQKENI. V lost 3 bases, J lost 8 bases, and 10 bases lay in between. The CDR3 is 13 amino acids. DNA for the CDR3: TGTGCCAGCTCACCCTACACGGAGGAAAAACTGTTTTTT. Translated: CASSPYTEEKLFF.

The chain employs TRBV9 and TRBJ1-1; unclear D gene. The germline V gene has CDR1 SGDLS and CDR2 YYNGEE. V was clipped by 0 bases and J by 3 bases, with 12 bases between them. The CDR3 sequence is 15 residues long. CDR3 protein: CASSVDSYRYTEAFF. CDR3 bases: TGTGCCAGCAGCGTAGACTCTTACAGATACACTGAAGCTTTCTTT.

The rearrangement joins TRBV25-1 to TRBJ2-5, with D perhaps matching TRBD1 (5 bases). The germline gives CDR1 MGHDK, CDR2 SYGVNS. V dropped 0 bases and J dropped 7 bases, with 12 bases sitting between them. The CDR3 has 14 amino acids. The CDR3 spells CASSEYDLQGTQYF. CDR3 in DNA: TGTGCCAGCAGTGAATATGACCTCCAGGGGACCCAGTACTTC.

The chain employs TRBV2 and TRBJ1-4, with 7 bases identical to TRBD1. J gave up 7 bases and V 6 bases, and 2 bases lay outside the gene matches. The CDR3 sequence is 12 residues long. The germline gives CDR1 SNHLY, CDR2 FYNNEI. The CDR3, as DNA: TGTGCCAGCAGGGGGACAGTTGAAAAACTGTTTTTT. This sequence encodes CASRGTVEKLFF. The whole variable domain, filled in from reference TRBV2 and TRBJ1-4, reads EPEVTQTPSHQVTQMGQEVILRCVPISNHLYFYWYRQILGQKVEFLVSFYNNEISEKSEIFDDQFSVERPDGSNFTLKIRSTKLEDSAMYFCASRGTVEKLFFGSGTQLSVL.

This clone turned up a few times. The chain carries TRBV18 and TRBJ2-5, with 11 bases that match TRBD1. The CDR3 loop spans 16 amino acids. Per germline, CDR1 KGHSH and CDR2 LQKENI. Losses at the gene ends were 3 bases for V and 4 bases for J; bases not matched to a gene: 7. The CDR3 region is CASSPLRTGGVETQYF. For the CDR3, the DNA is TGTGCCAGCTCACCTCTCCGGACAGGGGGCGTAGAGACCCAGTACTTC.

The gene calls are TRBV25-1 and TRBJ1-6, with 8 nucleotides matching TRBD1. CDR3 length equals 17 residues. The V gene end was trimmed by 4 bases and the J gene end by 7 bases; junction bases not matched to a gene: 12. Looked up from germline, CDR1 is MGHDK and CDR2 is SYGVNS. Written as DNA, the CDR3 is TGTGCCAGCAGTGGACGGACAGGGAGCAAGGAAAATTCACCCCTCCACTTT. Encoded protein: CASSGRTGSKENSPLHF.

The chain couples TRBV7-6 to TRBJ2-1, with 8 bases that match TRBD1. Germline-derived CDR1 and CDR2 are SGHVS and FNYEAQ. After removal of 3 bases from V and 6 bases from J, the junction contained 7 bases not matched to a gene. The CDR3 contains 15 residues. This CDR3 is CASSLTQGARNEQFF. CDR3 nucleotide sequence: TGTGCCAGCAGCTTGACCCAGGGGGCGCGCAATGAGCAGTTCTTC. Drawing the rest from reference TRBV7-6 and TRBJ2-1, the complete variable domain is GAGVSQSPRYKVTKRGQDVALRCDPISGHVSLYWYRQALGQGPEFLTYFNYEAQQDKSGLPNDRFSAERPEGSISTLTIQRTEQRDSAMYRCASSLTQGARNEQFFGPGTRLTVL.

This clone was detected once. The chain joins TRBV2 to TRBJ2-2; 8 bases fit TRBD1. The CDR3 has 15 amino acids. Germline-derived CDR1 and CDR2 are SNHLY and FYNNEI. V was pared by 6 bases and J by 1 base, with 4 bases of the junction left unmatched. The CDR3 sequence: CASSADRGNTGELFF. As DNA, the CDR3 is TGTGCCAGCAGCGCCGACAGGGGGAACACCGGGGAGCTGTTTTTT.

This clone has a handful of counts. The V gene is TRBV19, the J gene TRBJ1-1; D gene ambiguous. V shed 3 bases and J shed 6 bases, with 17 bases lying between them. The CDR3 length is 15 residues. The V gene's germline CDR1 is LNHDA and CDR2 SQIVND (reference sequence). CDR3 sequence: CASSMWRGERAEAFF. Here the CDR3 DNA reads TGTGCCAGTAGTATGTGGCGCGGAGAACGGGCTGAAGCTTTCTTT.

V usage is TRBV5-1 and J usage is TRBJ2-3; D gene unclear. Between the trimmed V and J ends, which lost 7 bases and 4 bases, there was a span of 10 bases. CDR1 and CDR2 (germline): SGHRS, YFSETQ. The CDR3 is 12 residues long. The CDR3: CASRLSADTQYF. CDR3 coding DNA: TGCGCCAGCCGTCTGTCAGCAGATACGCAGTATTTT.

The V call is TRBV19, the J call TRBJ1-4; TRBD1 agrees at 7 bases. Germline V gene sequence: CDR1 LNHDA, CDR2 SQIVND (reference sequence). The CDR3 runs 17 residues. V was clipped by 3 bases and J by 7 bases; unmatched bases: 14. The CDR3 DNA sequence: TGTGCCAGTAGTATCGGAGGGGGCGCCGGTATGTTTGAAAAACTGTTTTTT. It is translated as CASSIGGGAGMFEKLFF. Drawing the rest from reference TRBV19 and TRBJ1-4, the complete variable domain is DGGITQSPKYLFRKEGQNVTLSCEQNLNHDAMYWYRQDPGQGLRLIYYSQIVNDFQKGDIAEGYSVSREKKESFPLTVTSAQKNPTAFYLCASSIGGGAGMFEKLFFGSGTQLSVL.

This clone showed up just a few times. The CDR3 nucleotides read TGTGCCAGCACCGTTAGTAAGGGGGCGGGCACCGGGGAGCTGTTTTTT. It yields the protein CASTVSKGAGTGELFF. V and J are TRBV7-2 and TRBJ2-2, with 7 bases identical to TRBD1. The V gene's germline CDR1 is SGHTA and CDR2 FQGNSA. The CDR3 is made up of 16 amino acids. Trimming took 7 bases from V and 4 from J; bases not matched to a gene: 12.

The chain joins TRBV5-1 to TRBJ2-3, with D possibly TRBD1 on 5 matching bases. This CDR3 comprises 15 residues. V was shortened by 1 base and J by 1 base, with 10 bases between the two germline ends. Germline V gene data show CDR1 as SGHRS and CDR2 as YFSETQ. In nucleotides, the CDR3 is TGCGCCAGCAGCTTGAGCAGGGTGGGCACAGATACGCAGTATTTT. It translates to CASSLSRVGTDTQYF. Filled out from reference TRBV5-1 and TRBJ2-3, the complete variable domain reads KAGVTQTPRYLIKTRGQQVTLSCSPISGHRSVSWYQQTPGQGLQFLFEYFSETQRNKGNFPGRFSGRQFSNSRSEMNVSTLELGDSALYLCASSLSRVGTDTQYFGPGTRLTVL.

The chain couples TRBV2 to TRBJ2-7, with unresolved D. The germline V gene has CDR1 SNHLY and CDR2 FYNNEI. V lost 4 bases to trimming and J lost 0 bases, with 13 bases between them. The CDR3 length is 15 residues. The CDR3 reads CASSVQTIPSYEQYF. The CDR3 nucleotides read TGTGCCAGCAGTGTACAGACAATCCCCTCCTACGAGCAGTACTTC. Full variable domain (missing parts from reference TRBV2 and TRBJ2-7): EPEVTQTPSHQVTQMGQEVILRCVPISNHLYFYWYRQILGQKVEFLVSFYNNEISEKSEIFDDQFSVERPDGSNFTLKIRSTKLEDSAMYFCASSVQTIPSYEQYFGPGTRLTVT.

J is TRBJ1-5 and V is TRBV4-2; maybe TRBD1 (6 bases). CDR1 is LGHNA and CDR2 is YNFKEQ in the germline V gene. The germline V and J ends were trimmed by 0 bases and 1 base, with 13 bases remaining between them. This CDR3 is built from 17 residues. The CDR3 DNA reads TGTGCCAGCAGCCAAGAGGGGGGGGCCGGAAGCAATCAGCCCCAGCATTTT. Amino acid sequence: CASSQEGGAGSNQPQHF.

V gene TRBV6-2 or TRBV6-3 combines with J gene TRBJ1-2; 7 bases map to TRBD1. With V trimmed by 0 bases and J by 6 bases, 7 bases remained unmatched. Germline lookup yields CDR1 MNHEY and CDR2 SVGEGT. This CDR3 region has 15 residues. The CDR3 region is CASSYSDRVRNGYTF. DNA of the CDR3: TGTGCCAGCAGTTACTCCGACAGGGTGAGAAATGGCTACACCTTC.

This clone has a handful of counts. The rearrangement links TRBV28 to TRBJ2-7, with D perhaps TRBD2 (7 bases). From germline, CDR1 is MDHEN and CDR2 SYDVKM. V was shortened by 7 bases and J by 3 bases, with 16 bases between the two germline ends. The CDR3 runs to 14 residues. The CDR3 sequence: CASTTGGAVYEQYF. Written as DNA, the CDR3 is TGTGCCAGCACCACGGGGGGCGCAGTCTACGAGCAGTACTTC.

Only a few counts were recorded for this clone. The chain recombines TRBV5-5 with TRBJ1-6; D possibly corresponds to TRBD1 (6 bases). The CDR3 covers 16 residues. Trimming stripped 4 bases from V and 5 bases from J, with 16 bases between. The germline V gene encodes CDR1 SGHKS and CDR2 YYEKEE (reference sequence). CDR3 sequence (DNA): TGTGCCAGCAGCCGTCCAGGGGCGCTGGATAATTCACCCCTCCACTTT. This translates into CASSRPGALDNSPLHF.

The chain carries TRBV6-6 and TRBJ1-1, with D maybe TRBD1 (6 bases). Germline CDR1 is MNHNY and CDR2 is SVGAGI (reference sequence). This CDR3 comprises 14 residues. Trimming stripped 7 bases from V and 0 bases from J, with 12 bases between. Here the CDR3 reads CASNQQGMNTEAFF. The CDR3 nucleotides are TGTGCCAGCAACCAACAGGGAATGAACACTGAAGCTTTCTTT.

The CDR3 region is CASSYGQGSIQETQYF. Here the CDR3 DNA reads TGTGCCAGCAGCTACGGACAGGGGTCAATACAAGAGACCCAGTACTTC. J is TRBJ2-5 and V is TRBV5-4; 9 nucleotides line up with TRBD1. The germline V gene encodes CDR1 SGHNT and CDR2 YYREEE (reference sequence). The junction had 8 bases not matched to a gene; V was cut back by 3 bases and J by 2 bases. CDR3 length: 16 residues.

The chain joins TRBV3-1 (or the pseudogene TRBV3-2) to TRBJ1-3; maybe TRBD1 (6 bases). The germline V gene encodes CDR1 LGHDT and CDR2 YNNKEL (reference sequence). V lost 3 bases and J 3 bases, leaving 21 bases between the germline ends. This CDR3 region has 18 residues. CDR3 sequence reads: CASSQHQMGGAGGNTIYF. The CDR3 region has the DNA TGTGCCAGCAGCCAGCATCAGATGGGGGGGGCGGGTGGAAACACCATATATTTT.

The CDR3 sequence: CASSQGQEQYF. In nucleotides, the CDR3 is TGCGCCAGCAGCCAAGGGCAAGAGCAGTACTTC. The chain has TRBV4-1 and TRBJ2-7; D gene uncertain. Germline lookup yields CDR1 MGHRA and CDR2 YSYEKL. Deletions cut 1 base from V and 7 bases from J, with 5 bases between. The CDR3 has 11 amino acids.

This clone showed up just a few times. The chain couples TRBV21-1 to TRBJ1-4. TRBV21-1 counts as a pseudogene. The CDR3 length is 13 residues. CDR3 in DNA: TGTGCCAGACGGGGGGGGCACGAAGAAAAACTGTTTTTT. Its protein product is CARRGGHEEKLFF.

The genes are TRBV6-4 and TRBJ2-3, with 7 bases aligning to TRBD1. This CDR3 has 14 amino acids. Germline CDR1 and CDR2: MRHNA and SNTAGT. J gave up 3 bases and V 3 bases, and 3 bases lay outside the gene matches. This chain's CDR3 is CASSEGGDTDTQYF. The CDR3 bases are TGTGCCAGCAGTGAAGGGGGCGATACAGATACGCAGTATTTT.

The chain has TRBV5-1 and TRBJ2-1; TRBD2 matches 10 bases. This CDR3 contains 17 residues. The germline gives CDR1 SGHRS, CDR2 YFSETQ. The J segment lost 0 bases and the V segment lost 0 bases, leaving 3 bases of the junction unmatched. The CDR3 loop reads CASSLGVAGGSYNEQFF. DNA of the CDR3: TGCGCCAGCAGCTTGGGGGTAGCGGGGGGCTCCTACAATGAGCAGTTCTTC.